This T cell receptor beta chain is drawn from a study of shared clonotypes between healthy human individuals (dated by TCRdb to 2020 to 2022). Context from the whole study: Three men and two women, aged 18 to 49 years, made up the cohort. For each donor, CD4 naive and CD4 memory were each given three plates, CD8 naive was given two plates, and CD8 memory was given one plate. To estimate repertoire size and how much clonotypes are shared between individuals, the study performed deep sequencing of blood TCR repertoires from a few healthy adults. Different laboratories and diverse techniques were used to prepare libraries and sequence TCR repertoires, to increase sequencing depth and limit assay-specific biases. Per donor, leukapheresis produced somewhere between about 0.94 and 9 billion PBMCs.

The donors were healthy, HIV-negative adults with no recently reported acute infections or vaccinations. Only Caucasian adults living in Nashville, Tennessee, USA were represented among the donors. CD4+ T cells were enriched through magnetic negative selection, after which naive cells were positively selected on CD45RA and the remaining negative fraction served as the memory subset. After blood collection by leukapheresis, PBMCs were isolated using Ficoll-Histopaque density gradient centrifugation and then cryopreserved in the vapor phase of liquid nitrogen. Analytical flow cytometry was used to check the purity and quantity of every magnetically sorted T cell population. Genomic DNA was isolated from each sorted fraction and quantified by UV absorbance on a Nanodrop 2000c. Trimming accounts for 1 base at V and 7 bases at J, while the number of junction bases matched to no gene is 15. The CDR3 numbers 18 residues from cysteine through phenylalanine. Left in the record is the CDR3 DNA by itself, 54 bases read in frame from the first base. CDR1 and CDR2 were assigned from the germline V gene as MDHEN and SYDVKM.

This clone was detected once. It lacks a known antigen. Base qualities are missing; no much larger clone stands one base away. Paper-wide results and their limitations: Even with the large sequencing depth, rarefaction of the sorted-subset datasets indicated that sequencing was incomplete. The small number of donors limited the genetic and exposure-history diversity represented. Pairwise subsampling led to the expectation that sequencing depth would affect the degree of clonotype sharing among donors. Compared with non-shared clonotypes, the clonotypes found in all four sorted-subset donors had higher generation probabilities. Naive subsets generally had larger estimated clonotype richness than memory subsets did. Sharing across a few donors was observed for about 5% of naive CD4, 3% to 3.5% of naive CD8, roughly 2.4% of memory CD4, and about 0.4% of memory CD8 clonotypes. Sampling was restricted to blood, and TCR repertoires in tissues likely differ from the TCR repertoires found in blood.

TCR CDR3 regions were amplified from genomic DNA by multiplex PCR using the deep immunoSEQ assay. For each cell subset, the extracted genomic DNA was distributed evenly across all wells of several immunoSEQ 96-well plates, and each plate served as one replicate. For sorted subsets, about 0.2 ug genomic DNA, equal to some 30,000 T cell genomes, was loaded into each replicate PCR. Purified libraries were quantified with a Qubit 3.0 fluorometer, sized on a Bioanalyzer 2100, and re-quantified with the KAPA Library Quantification kit. Every immunoSEQ 96-well plate was sequenced on a dedicated single-read 150-cycle Illumina NextSeq 550 flow cell. In the source study's methods: The immunoSEQ output contained only junctional sequences without quality scores, so filtering could not match that applied to full-length reads. To assign V/J genes and CDR3, sequences were annotated using PyIR, a Python wrapper for IgBLAST v1.9, with IMGT germline references. Reads were removed for weak V/J assignments (E-value above 1e-6), missing CDR3, stop codons, out-of-frame junctions, or ambiguous translated residues. V3J clonotypes were defined as sequences sharing the same inferred V gene, J gene, and CDR3 amino acid sequence. Percentage overlap between repertoires was calculated by dividing the number of shared unique clonotypes by the size of the smaller repertoire. RTK rarefaction, the Chao1 estimator, and Recon v2.1 estimates of unobserved clonotypes were used to assess repertoire richness. Generation probabilities were computed with OLGA for all TCRbeta clonotypes obtained by the gDNA method from a few donors. In its TCRdb copy, this immuneACCESS table keeps in-frame sequences only and misses some clones. Where compared with another copy, unresolved V genes explain less than half of these, and the others have no known cause. The DNA was the basis for D and trimming; V, J and clone size are from that table. This sample gives fewer than 3 million clones in total; about 90% of them show up just once. About 0.36% of the sample comes from the top ten.

Sequenced material: naive CD4+ T cells from PBMCs. What this sample's cell subset or site label stands for: CD45RA+ positively selected. The clonotype was recovered from a man aged 18 to 29 in good health. Some clones in this sample may be carry-over from other donors' samples. The rearranged segments are TRBV28 and TRBJ1-5; TRBD1 fits 8 bases in the junction. The nucleotide sequence reads as follows: TGTGCCAGCAGTTTATCTGGGCTTGACAGGGGTGGATGGCAGCCCCAGCATTTT. It encodes CASSLSGLDRGGWQPQHF.